This is a list of T cell receptor beta chains from one sample in a study of cytomegalovirus exposure and HLA in healthy donors. Assay used: immunoSEQ multiplex PCR; TCRdb lists only in-frame clones, some missing. The data contain fewer than 200,000 clones, approximately 87% of them seen just once; the ten biggest clones take up roughly 1.5%. What was sequenced was PBMCs. All receptors derive from a woman in her thirties in good health and CMV-seronegative. Both conserved end residues are part of each CDR3. D genes are given only for firm matches. Only part of the rows carry a size: once, few, many, or a class if the clone is expanded.

TRBV11-2	.	TRBD1	TRBJ1-6	CASSLDPGQGYSPLHF	TGTGCCAGCAGCTTAGATCCCGGACAGGGTTATTCACCCCTCCACTTT
TRBV18	.	TRBD1	TRBJ1-1	CASSLGQENTEAFF	TGTGCCAGCTCCCTGGGACAGGAGAACACTGAAGCTTTCTTT
TRBV7-2	few	.	TRBJ1-3	CASSLDTGPGNTIYF	TGTGCCAGCAGCTTAGATACAGGGCCTGGAAACACCATATATTTT
TRBV6-6	.	TRBD1	TRBJ1-5	CASSYSKGTGQVAQHF	TGTGCCAGCAGTTACTCGAAAGGGACAGGGCAAGTGGCCCAGCATTTT
TRBV19	.	.	TRBJ1-6	CASSTTFSNSPLHF	TGTGCCAGTAGTACCACATTTTCTAATTCACCCCTCCACTTT
TRBV19	.	TRBD1	TRBJ2-1	CASSTWDRGNNEQFF	TGTGCCAGTAGTACCTGGGACAGGGGCAACAATGAGCAGTTCTTC
TRBV5-6	.	.	TRBJ1-1	CASSSPHAGNTEAFF	TGTGCCAGCAGCTCCCCCCATGCGGGGAACACTGAAGCTTTCTTT
TRBV11-2	.	.	TRBJ2-5	CASRAAAQETQYF	TGTGCCAGCCGAGCGGCCGCCCAAGAGACCCAGTACTTC
TRBV5-6	.	.	TRBJ1-5	CASSRDRSNQPQHF	TGTGCCAGCAGCCGCGACAGGTCGAATCAGCCCCAGCATTTT
TRBV5-1	.	TRBD1	TRBJ1-1	CASSSGARGLGDTEAFF	TGCGCCAGCAGCTCTGGAGCTAGGGGGCTAGGGGACACTGAAGCTTTCTTT
TRBV4-2	few	TRBD1	TRBJ1-6	CASSGSGQPLHF	TGTGCCAGCAGCGGTTCGGGACAGCCCCTCCACTTT
TRBV2	.	TRBD2	TRBJ2-2	CASTLGSGGAGTGELFF	TGTGCCAGCACACTGGGTAGCGGGGGGGCTGGGACCGGGGAGCTGTTTTTT
TRBV5-4	.	.	TRBJ2-7	CASSSSRSHEQYF	TGTGCCAGCAGTTCGAGCCGGTCACACGAGCAGTACTTC
TRBV2	.	TRBD1	TRBJ1-1	CASIRGPVEAFF	TGTGCCAGCATTAGGGGGCCGGTTGAAGCTTTCTTT
TRBV6-6	few	TRBD1	TRBJ1-5	CASSDTGGTNQPQHF	TGTGCCAGCAGTGATACAGGGGGTACCAATCAGCCCCAGCATTTT